This T cell receptor beta chain derives from a study of molecular identifiers for immune sequencing clone quantification. There are many counts of this clonotype. The authors built bulk TCR libraries by previously described methods with listed TCR primers. TCRdb reprocessed the PCR reads with MiXCR, giving one entry per CDR3 protein. The table lists approximately 550,000 distinct CDR3 sequences, approximately 25% of them singletons, with approximately 0.8% in the top ten. The sample comprised naive CD8+ T cells from blood, with Jurkat cell RNA spiked in. The subset was: FACS-sorted CD8+CD4-CCR7+CD45RA+ naive T cells. This TCR came from a human donor in good health. Some libraries in this study had Jurkat cell RNA spiked in.

The chain's CDR3 is CASSVDLGLTFTDTQYF. The CDR3 DNA follows: TGTGCCAGCAGCGTAGATCTGGGTTTAACCTTCACAGATACGCAGTATTTT. The chain has TRBV9 and TRBJ2-3; no reliable D call. The V end was cut by 0 bases, the J end by 2 bases, with 16 bases between. The germline V gene has CDR1 SGDLS and CDR2 YYNGEE. CDR3 size: 17 residues.